The 20 T cell receptor beta chains in this list originate from one sample, sequenced in a study of beta chain features in type 1 diabetes. The sequenced template was cDNA made from the entire isolated RNA. The assay was immunoSEQ multiplex PCR, and TCRdb's table has in-frame clones only and misses some. The repertoire holds 250,000 to 400,000 clones, with roughly 15% as singletons. Sequencing was done on a sample of central memory CD4+ T cells from blood. Receptor source: a man aged 25-40 years in good health.

This clone was seen a few times. J is TRBJ1-2 and V is TRBV6-5; D remains ambiguous. Trimming cost V 5 bases and J 4 bases, with 14 bases left between them. Germline lookup yields CDR1 MNHEY and CDR2 SVGAGI. This CDR3 contains 14 residues. The CDR3 is CASSGFLDGYGYTF. In DNA, the CDR3 is TGTGCCAGCAGTGGGTTCCTTGACGGCTATGGCTACACCTTC.

This clone was observed many times. The same CDR3 also results from other DNA sequences found in this sample. The V and J genes are TRBV11-3 and TRBJ2-3; D gene ambiguous. CDR1 and CDR2 (germline): SGHNT, YENEEA. Trimming shortened V by 3 bases and J by 2 bases, and 3 bases separated the two germline ends. The CDR3 covers 12 residues. Here the CDR3 reads CASSFHTDTQYF. The CDR3 DNA is TGTGCCAGCAGCTTCCACACAGATACGCAGTATTTT.

By frequency in the sample, this clone is medium-sized. Distinct nucleotide sequences in the sample also encode this CDR3. The chain combines TRBV11-2 with TRBJ2-7, with 8 bases matching TRBD2. CDR1 is SGHAT and CDR2 is FQNNGV in the germline V gene. V dropped 7 bases and J dropped 0; count of bases not matched to a gene: 17. There are 18 residues in the CDR3. The chain's CDR3 is CASTQIRAGGRLSYEQYF. The CDR3 region has the DNA TGTGCCAGCACCCAAATTAGGGCGGGGGGCCGCCTCTCCTACGAGCAGTACTTC.

In its sample, this clone was seen a few times. The chain uses TRBV4-1 and TRBJ2-3; maybe TRBD2 (7 bases). Germline loops: CDR1 MGHRA, CDR2 YSYEKL. This CDR3 is built from 15 residues. V was shortened by 2 bases and J by 2 bases, with 11 bases between the two germline ends. CDR3 sequence: CASSQRGGHTDTQYF. The CDR3, as DNA: TGCGCCAGCAGCCAAAGGGGGGGCCACACAGATACGCAGTATTTT.

The chain is built from TRBV6-6 and TRBJ2-1; no reliable D call. The germline V gene has CDR1 MNHNY and CDR2 SVGAGI (reference sequence). The CDR3 is 10 amino acids. V was trimmed by 10 bases and J by 7 bases, leaving 8 bases between them. The CDR3 here is CAIGQNEQFF. CDR3 DNA: TGTGCCATCGGGCAAAATGAGCAGTTCTTC.

This clone was observed a few times. This may be a read error: a much more frequent sequence differs by one nucleotide. Distinct nucleotide sequences in the sample also encode this CDR3. V is TRBV7-2 and J is TRBJ2-3; 8 nucleotides match TRBD1. CDR3 size: 14 residues. V lost 5 bases and J lost 3; bases outside the gene matches: 4. Germline assignment: CDR1 SGHTA and CDR2 FQGNSA. CDR3 in amino acids: CASSPGQGTDTQYF. The DNA of the CDR3 is TGTGCCAGCAGCCCCGGACAGGGAACAGATACGCAGTATTTT.

CDR3 amino acids: CASRPGQGNTGELFF. CDR3 nucleotide sequence: TGTGCCAGCAGACCGGGACAGGGGAACACCGGGGAGCTGTTTTTT. This chain joins TRBV7-2 and TRBJ2-2; 9 bases are a match to TRBD1. The germline V gene encodes CDR1 SGHTA and CDR2 FQGNSA. The ends lost 6 bases at V and 1 base at J; junction bases unmatched: 3. The CDR3 runs 15 residues.

This clone was counted between two and nine times. The rearrangement joins TRBV9 to TRBJ2-3; D ambiguous. V lost 0 bases and J 6 bases, leaving 8 bases between the germline ends. Germline V gene sequence: CDR1 SGDLS, CDR2 YYNGEE. The CDR3 is 13 residues long. The CDR3 reads CASSVEARDTQYF. The CDR3 DNA reads TGTGCCAGCAGCGTAGAGGCCCGCGATACGCAGTATTTT.

The rearrangement joins TRBV27 to TRBJ2-1, with 10 bases lining up with TRBD2. Germline V gives CDR1 MNHEY, CDR2 SMNVEV (reference sequence). V shed 0 bases and J 4 bases; nucleotides not matched to a gene: 3. The CDR3 is 16 amino acids. CDR3 coding DNA: TGTGCCAGCAGTTTATCGTCTAGCGGGAGTTACAATGAGCAGTTCTTC. Amino acid sequence: CASSLSSSGSYNEQFF.

This clone has a count of ten or more. The chain uses TRBV7-2 and TRBJ2-7; possibly TRBD2 for D (5 bases). The CDR3 has 14 amino acids. CDR1 and CDR2 from the germline V gene are SGHTA and FQGNSA. V lost 6 bases to trimming and J lost 3 bases, with 15 bases between them. CDR3 sequence: CASRAVGTSYEQYF. As DNA, the CDR3 is TGTGCCAGCAGAGCGGTGGGTACGAGCTACGAGCAGTACTTC.

The V and J genes are TRBV7-2 and TRBJ2-2; 8 positions agree with TRBD2. Trimming took 5 bases from V and 2 from J; bases not matched to a gene: 4. The CDR3 is made up of 15 amino acids. The germline CDR1 and CDR2 sequences are SGHTA and FQGNSA. CDR3 sequence (DNA): TGTGCCAGCAGCGTCACTAGCGGAAACACCGGGGAGCTGTTTTTT. Its translation: CASSVTSGNTGELFF.

The chain combines TRBV7-2 with TRBJ2-3, with 8 bases lining up with TRBD1. The CDR3 is 15 amino acids. V trimming: 6 bases; J trimming: 0 bases; junction bases outside the gene matches: 5. Germline values: CDR1 SGHTA, CDR2 FQGNSA. The DNA for the CDR3 is TGTGCCAGCAGATATCAGGGGGCAAGCACAGATACGCAGTATTTT. Protein product: CASRYQGASTDTQYF.

This clone was seen only a few times. The chain has TRBV5-6 and TRBJ1-3; a weak D match, TRBD1 (6 bases). Germline assignment: CDR1 SGHDT and CDR2 YYEEEE. Trimming took 0 bases from V and 0 from J, leaving 10 bases between them. This CDR3 is 16 amino acids long. The CDR3 region is CASSLVRQASGNTIYF. For the CDR3, the DNA is TGTGCCAGCAGCTTGGTACGACAGGCCTCTGGAAACACCATATATTTT.

This clone was detected ten times or more. V gene TRBV21-1 combines with J gene TRBJ2-7. TRBV21-1 is reported as a pseudogene. This CDR3 spans 15 amino acids. The CDR3: CASRRMGDGSYEQYF. The DNA of the CDR3 is TGTGCCAGCAGGAGAATGGGGGATGGTTCCTACGAGCAGTACTTC.

The chain joins TRBV6-6 to TRBJ2-1; 7 bases are shared with TRBD2. The CDR3 is made up of 15 amino acids. In germline, CDR1 is MNHNY, CDR2 SVGAGI (reference sequence). With 6 bases clipped from V and 0 bases from J, the junction kept 5 bases outside the gene matches. The CDR3 sequence: CASRGGSSSYNEQFF. CDR3 bases: TGTGCCAGCAGAGGCGGGAGCAGCTCCTACAATGAGCAGTTCTTC.

This clone has just a few counts. The chain combines TRBV6-6 with TRBJ1-1; no clear D. Trimming stripped 5 bases from V and 6 bases from J, with 13 bases between. The CDR3 has 13 amino acids. The germline gives CDR1 MNHNY, CDR2 SVGAGI (reference sequence). As DNA, the CDR3 is TGTGCCAGCAGTGGCACAAATGTTGCTGAAGCTTTCTTT. Its protein product is CASSGTNVAEAFF.

This clone was observed a handful of times. The chain employs TRBV13 and TRBJ1-6; possibly TRBD1 for D (6 bases). The CDR3 totals 14 residues. V lost 1 base, J lost 10 bases, and 11 bases lay in between. Germline V lookup: CDR1 PRHDT, CDR2 FYEKMQ (reference sequence). CDR3 sequence (DNA): TGTGCCAGCAGCTTAGACAGGGCCGAGTCACCCCTCCACTTT. This translates into CASSLDRAESPLHF.

This clone has a handful of counts. The chain links TRBV21-1 to TRBJ2-7; TRBD1 was called by the table and not checked on the DNA. TRBV21-1 is a known pseudogene. There are 17 residues in the CDR3. CDR3 in amino acids: CASNLTRKGDTSYEQYV. The DNA of the CDR3 is TGTGCCAGCAACCTAACACGTAAAGGGGACACTTCCTACGAGCAGTACGTC.

This clone came up a few times. CDR3 sequence reads: CASSQSGSGRAKNIQYF. CDR3 bases: TGTGCCAGCAGCCAGAGCGGAAGCGGGAGAGCCAAAAACATTCAGTACTTC. This rearrangement joins TRBV4-2 to TRBJ2-4; the match to TRBD2 covers 8 bases. The ends lost 3 bases at V and 0 bases at J; junction bases unmatched: 7. CDR3 size: 17 residues. Germline CDR1 LGHNA, CDR2 YNFKEQ.

The J gene is TRBJ2-1, the V gene TRBV9; 8 bases align to TRBD1. The CDR3 covers 15 residues. The germline V gene has CDR1 SGDLS and CDR2 YYNGEE. The ends lost 5 bases at V and 7 bases at J; junction bases unmatched: 11. The CDR3 nucleotides read TGTGCCAGCAGACCTTCAGGGGGCGAGGGAAATGAGCAGTTCTTC. It codes for CASRPSGGEGNEQFF.